The next 21 T cell receptor beta chains were all read from a single sample in a study of tumor and adjacent non-tumor tissue in lung cancer. This sample's RNA came from whole unsorted tissue. Three rounds of nested PCR, following a modified ARM-PCR protocol, produced the TCRbeta library. From the multiplex PCR reads, TCRdb called clonotypes with MiXCR, one entry per CDR3 protein. The sample has roughly 120,000 distinct CDR3 sequences; under 90% are singletons. The source material was lung tumor tissue. All receptors come from a man aged 65-85 years with non-small cell lung cancer.

Note on this clonotype: One base away lies a much larger clone, so this may be a sequencing read error. V gene TRBV28 combines with J gene TRBJ2-2; 9 positions agree with TRBD1. CDR1 and CDR2 (germline): MDHEN, SYDVKM. The CDR3 length is 16 residues. The CDR3 DNA reads TGTGCCAGCAGGACCCCCGGGACAGGGTCTATCGGGGATCTGTTTTTT. This encodes CASRTPGTGSIGDLFF.

The count of this clonotype is one. The final CDR3 position lacks the conserved phenylalanine or tryptophan, pointing to a likely read error. V usage is TRBV10-3 and J usage is TRBJ1-2, with TRBD1 as a possible D gene (5 bases). The germline CDR1 and CDR2 sequences are ENHRY and SYGVKD. The CDR3 runs 14 residues. V shed 4 bases and J shed 7 bases, with 16 bases lying between them. The CDR3 reads CAISGETDSSGYTL. DNA of the CDR3: TGTGCCATCAGTGGTGAGACAGATTCCAGTGGCTACACCTTA.

V usage is TRBV5-4 and J usage is TRBJ2-1; weak D call: TRBD1 (6 bases). V was pared by 9 bases and J by 4 bases, with 23 bases between. Germline CDR1 SGHNT, CDR2 YYREEE (reference sequence). The CDR3 consists of 16 residues. CDR3 protein: CANTPGRWGQYNEQFF. CDR3 DNA sequence: TGTGCCAACACCCCCGGTCGGTGGGGGCAGTACAATGAGCAGTTCTTC. Using reference TRBV5-4 and TRBJ2-1 for the parts outside the CDR3, the full variable domain is ETGVTQSPTHLIKTRGQQVTLRCSSQSGHNTVSWYQQALGQGPQFIFQYYREEENGRGNFPPRFSGLQFPNYSSELNVNALELDDSALYLCANTPGRWGQYNEQFFGPGTRLTVL.

About this clonotype: The germline gene is not matched at one end of the junction; a read error may be the cause. This chain uses TRBV20-1 with TRBJ1-6; D remains ambiguous. The CDR3 spans 14 residues. In germline, CDR1 is DFQATT, CDR2 SNEGSKA (reference sequence). The CDR3: CIASGRFGGSPLHF. For the CDR3, the DNA is TGCATTGCTAGTGGCAGGTTCGGTGGTTCACCCCTCCACTTC.

With respect to this clonotype: The junction and the germline gene differ at one end; a read error may be behind it. This chain links TRBV11-2 with TRBJ1-4; no firm D call. CDR1 is SGHAT, CDR2 FQNNGV, per germline. The CDR3 spans 15 residues. The CDR3 here is CASNRSGRSNEKLFF. DNA of the CDR3: TGTGCCAGCAACAGAAGTGGGAGAAGTAATGAAAAACTATTTTTT.

As for this clonotype: One end of the junction is discordant with germline, which a read error may explain. The chain carries TRBV10-2 and TRBJ2-1; D gene uncertain. The CDR3 totals 15 residues. Germline V gene data show CDR1 as WSHSY and CDR2 as SAAADI. The DNA for the CDR3 is TGCGCCAGCAGGTCCCCGGGTCCCTCTTCTCATAAGCATTTCTTC. It is translated as CASRSPGPSSHKHFF.

The V gene is TRBV6-2 or TRBV6-3, the J gene TRBJ2-3; maybe TRBD2 (5 bases). Germline lookup yields CDR1 MNHEY and CDR2 SVGEGT. The CDR3 is 15 residues long. V lost 2 bases and J 8 bases, leaving 17 bases between the germline ends. The CDR3 sequence: CASSYASMSWVTQYF. CDR3 nucleotides: TGTGCCAGCAGTTACGCTAGCATGAGTTGGGTTACGCAGTATTTT.

This chain links TRBV20-1 with TRBJ2-3, with 9 bases that match TRBD2. This CDR3 has 12 residues. The germline V gene encodes CDR1 DFQATT and CDR2 SNEGSKA (reference sequence). The CDR3 DNA reads as TGCAATGCAGAAGCGGGAGGAGATACGCAGTATTTT. Encoded protein: CNAEAGGDTQYF.

For this clonotype: As the CDR3 is not closed by the conserved phenylalanine or tryptophan, this likely results from a read error. The chain carries TRBV29-1 and TRBJ2-1, with TRBD1 identical over 9 bases. The CDR3 length is 11 residues. The trim removed 8 bases at V and 6 bases at J, leaving 2 bases unmatched. Per germline, CDR1 SQVTM and CDR2 ANQGSEA. The CDR3 DNA reads TGCAGCTGGGACAGGGTCAATGAGCAGTTCTTA. As protein: CSWDRVNEQFL.

The chain couples TRBV28 to TRBJ2-1, with 8 bases that match TRBD1. The CDR3 consists of 14 residues. Germline values: CDR1 MDHEN, CDR2 SYDVKM. Written as DNA, the CDR3 is TGTACCACCATCCGGGACAGGAATTACAATGAGCAGTTCTTC. This gives the protein CTTIRDRNYNEQFF. Full variable domain (outside the CDR3, taken from reference TRBV28 and TRBJ2-1): DVKVTQSSRYLVKRTGEKVFLECVQDMDHENMFWYRQDPGLGLRLIYFSYDVKMKEKGDIPEGYSVSREKKERFSLILESASTNQTSMYLCTTIRDRNYNEQFFGPGTRLTVL.

In this sample, this clonotype turned up once. The chain employs TRBV5-4 and TRBJ2-5; 8 bases line up with TRBD2. The CDR3 is 13 residues long. V shed 3 bases and J 4 bases; nucleotides not matched to a gene: 2. Germline CDR1 reads SGHNT; CDR2 reads YYREEE (reference sequence). The CDR3 coding sequence is TGTGCCAGCAGCTCGGGGGGGGGAGAGACCCAGTACTTC. It yields the protein CASSSGGGETQYF.

With regard to this clonotype: At one of its ends the junction is not consistent with the germline gene, which may arise from a read error. This sequence joins TRBV6-9 and TRBJ1-6; D perhaps matches TRBD1 (5 bases). This CDR3 is built from 18 residues. Germline-derived CDR1 and CDR2 are MNHGY and SVAAGI. The CDR3 nucleotides are TGTGCCAGCAGTTATGGTTCCAGGGAGGTCTCTTCTAATTCACCCATCCACTTT. Protein: CASSYGSREVSSNSPIHF.

Regarding this clonotype: Just one base apart from a much larger clone, this may be a read error. This chain joins TRBV5-4 and TRBJ1-5, with D perhaps TRBD1 (5 bases). This CDR3 region has 14 residues. Germline CDR1 SGHNT, CDR2 YYREEE (reference sequence). The CDR3 region has the DNA TGTGCCGGCAGCGTGCAGGGCCGCAATCAGTCCCAGCATTTT. Its protein product is CAGSVQGRNQSQHF.

As to this clonotype: One end of the junction varies from germline; a read error may be responsible. This rearrangement joins TRBV28 to TRBJ1-5, with 10 nucleotides matching TRBD1. Germline CDR1 and CDR2: MDHEN and SYDVKM. The CDR3 is made up of 16 amino acids. CDR3 sequence reads: CASSLGTGVGGQPQLF. CDR3 in DNA: TGTGCCAGTAGTTTAGGGACAGGGGTCGGGGGGCAGCCCCAGCTTTTT.

To note about this clonotype: It may be a read error: a sequence one base away is much more abundant. The chain recombines TRBV30 with TRBJ1-1; the D gene is possibly TRBD1 (5 bases). The CDR3 runs 11 residues. Germline values: CDR1 GTSNPN, CDR2 SVGIG (reference sequence). The DNA of the CDR3 is TGTGCCTGGAGGGGGACCAGTGAAACTTTCTTT. Encoded protein: CAWRGTSETFF. Based on the CDR3 plus reference TRBV30 and TRBJ1-1, the full variable domain is SQTIHQWPATLVQPVGSPLSLECTVEGTSNPNLYWYRQAAGRGLQLLFYSVGIGQISSEVPQNLSASRPQDRQFILSSKKLLLSDSGFYLCAWRGTSETFFGQGTRLTVV.

On this clonotype itself: Being one base from a much bigger clone, this may be a read error. This sequence joins TRBV20-1 and TRBJ2-5; 7 nucleotides line up with TRBD1. Germline V lookup: CDR1 DFQATT, CDR2 SNEGSKA (reference sequence). V lost 2 bases and J lost 5; bases outside the gene matches: 8. The CDR3 has 14 amino acids. CDR3 protein: CSARKTGSHETQYF. The CDR3 coding sequence is TGCAGTGCTAGAAAGACAGGGTCCCATGAGACCCAGTACTTC.

Turning to this clonotype: No conserved phenylalanine or tryptophan is present at the end of the CDR3, so a read error is the likely explanation. Because the CDR3's place on the DNA is in doubt, the DNA is left out and the CDR3 is given as listed by TCRdb. The V call is TRBV29-1, the J call TRBJ2-5; the table's D call of TRBD1 was not tested on the DNA. CDR1 and CDR2 from the germline V gene are SQVTM and ANQGSEA. The CDR3 totals 12 residues, both ends included. CDR3 amino acids: CSVKSGAETQYI.

About this clonotype itself: The junction departs from germline at one end; a sequencing error may be responsible. J is TRBJ2-7 and V is TRBV11-2, with D perhaps matching TRBD2 (6 bases). This CDR3 comprises 13 residues. Per the germline V gene, CDR1 is SGHAT and CDR2 is FQNNGV. The CDR3 spells CATSLAVTLEQYF. DNA of the CDR3: TGTGCCACCAGCTTAGCGGTAACTCTCGAGCAGTACTTC. The full variable domain, in which reference TRBV11-2 and TRBJ2-7 provide the parts outside the CDR3, is EAGVAQSPRYKIIEKRQSVAFWCNPISGHATLYWYQQILGQGPKLLIQFQNNGVVDDSQLPKDRFSAERLKGVDSTLKIQPAKLEDSAVYLCATSLAVTLEQYFGPGTRLTVT.

V and J are TRBV6-5 and TRBJ2-6; D remains ambiguous. The V and J ends lost 9 bases and 2 bases respectively, with 14 bases between them. Germline values: CDR1 MNHEY, CDR2 SVGAGI. The CDR3 length is 15 residues. The CDR3 spells CASISPAAGANVLTF. Written as DNA, the CDR3 is TGTGCCAGTATTTCTCCGGCGGCTGGGGCCAACGTCCTGACTTTC.

About this clonotype: One junction end does not reproduce the germline sequence, and a read error may be involved. This chain links TRBV2 with TRBJ2-3; 9 bases are shared with TRBD2. This CDR3 has 15 residues. Germline assignment: CDR1 SNHLY and CDR2 FYNNEI. DNA of the CDR3: TGTGTCAGCTGTCGAGCGGGGGGCCTCACAGATACGCAGTATTTT. It yields the protein CVSCRAGGLTDTQYF. Full variable domain (rest looked up from reference TRBV2 and TRBJ2-3): EPEVTQTPSHQVTQMGQEVILRCVPISNHLYFYWYRQILGQKVEFLVSFYNNEISEKSEIFDDQFSVERPDGSNFTLKIRSTKLEDSAMYFCVSCRAGGLTDTQYFGPGTRLTVL.

This clonotype showed up many times. This chain connects TRBV15 to TRBJ1-2; unclear D gene. Germline CDR1 is LNHNV and CDR2 is YYDKDF (reference sequence). Trimming shortened V by 0 bases and J by 4 bases, and 15 bases separated the two germline ends. This CDR3 has 16 amino acids. CDR3 DNA: TGTGCCACCAGCAGAGATGGAAAGGGCTCCGGCTATGGCTACACCTTC. It specifies CATSRDGKGSGYGYTF. Full variable domain (rest looked up from reference TRBV15 and TRBJ1-2): DAMVIQNPRYQVTQFGKPVTLSCSQTLNHNVMYWYQQKSSQAPKLLFHYYDKDFNNEADTPDNFQSRRPNTSFCFLDIRSPGLGDTAMYLCATSRDGKGSGYGYTFGSGTRLTVV.